The clone carrying this T cell receptor (beta chain) occurred a few times. Its target is unknown. V was shortened by 5 bases and J by 6 bases, with 10 bases between the two germline ends. The CDR3 runs to 13 residues. Germline CDR1 reads MGHRA; CDR2 reads YSYEKL. Time point reported: persistent/refractory GD, antithyroid drugs over 5 years with positive TRAb. PBMC-derived RNA was used for the TCR library. The source of the sample is a study of regulatory T cells in long-lasting Graves disease. Looking at the study overall: Disease was considered persistent Graves' disease after over 5 years of antithyroid drugs (with positive TSH receptor antibodies).

Broader study findings: Favoring TRBV28, TRBJ1-2 and TRBJ2-5 was a feature seen in persistent disease.

Investigators prepared the TCR beta libraries by applying iRepertoire HTBI primers and Arm-PCR of CDR3 regions. MiXCR, applied by TCRdb to the multiplex PCR reads, yields one record per CDR3 protein. Of 300,000 to 350,000 distinct CDR3 sequences listed, about 18% are singletons. Sequenced material: peripheral blood mononuclear cells (PBMCs), taken when the disease was refractory, from a patient treated with antithyroid drugs. V is TRBV4-1 and J is TRBJ1-4; D remains unclear. The sequence was collected from a female donor with Graves disease. CDR3 sequence (DNA): TGCGCCAGCAGCTACAGATATTATGAAAAACTGTTTTTT. The encoded protein is CASSYRYYEKLFF.